The 24 T cell receptor beta chains reported below all come from one sample, sequenced in a study of blood T cell repertoires in COVID-19. The assay was immunoSEQ multiplex PCR, and TCRdb's table has in-frame clones only and misses some. This sample carries about 150,000 clones, just over 85% of them seen once, and the ten largest clones take roughly 3.3%. Sequencing was carried out using peripheral blood. The receptors come from a man between 65 and 85 years old with acute or convalescent COVID-19.

This chain links TRBV29-1 with TRBJ1-2, with 10 bases lining up with TRBD1. J lost 5 bases, V lost 6 bases, and 9 bases had no gene match. Germline V gene data show CDR1 as SQVTM and CDR2 as ANQGSEA. The CDR3 extends over 14 amino acids. This CDR3 is CSVPSGTGVYGYTF. The CDR3 nucleotides read TGCAGCGTACCGTCCGGGACAGGGGTATATGGCTACACCTTC.

The chain uses TRBV3-1 (or the pseudogene TRBV3-2) and TRBJ1-5; 7 bases line up with TRBD1. Germline V CDR1 and CDR2: LGHDT, YNNKEL (reference sequence). The CDR3 sequence is 16 residues long. The J segment lost 0 bases and the V segment lost 4 bases, leaving 6 bases of the junction unmatched. CDR3 loop: CASSRGQVNSNQPQHF. DNA for the CDR3: TGTGCCAGCAGCCGAGGACAGGTCAATAGCAATCAGCCCCAGCATTTT.

The rearrangement joins TRBV18 to TRBJ2-7, with D uncertain. The CDR3 extends over 13 amino acids. Per the germline V gene, CDR1 is KGHSH and CDR2 is LQKENI. The V and J ends lost 2 bases and 2 bases respectively, with 7 bases between them. CDR3 region: CASSPTVAYEQYF. The CDR3 nucleotides are TGTGCCAGCTCACCAACCGTAGCCTACGAGCAGTACTTC. Together with reference TRBV18 and TRBJ2-7, the CDR3 gives the full variable domain: NAGVMQNPRHLVRRRGQEARLRCSPMKGHSHVYWYRQLPEEGLKFMVYLQKENIIDESGMPKERFSAEFPKEGPSILRIQQVVRGDSAAYFCASSPTVAYEQYFGPGTRLTVT.

This chain links TRBV7-3 with TRBJ2-1; 8 nucleotides line up with TRBD1. There are 14 residues in the CDR3. V gave up 4 bases and J gave up 6 bases; unmatched junction bases: 5. Germline V gene sequence: CDR1 SGHTA, CDR2 FQGTGA. The CDR3 DNA sequence: TGTGCCAGCAGCTCCAACAGGGGGTCCAATGAGCAGTTCTTC. This sequence encodes CASSSNRGSNEQFF.

This clone was seen only a few times. The V gene is TRBV19, the J gene TRBJ2-7; 12 positions match TRBD1. The CDR3 is 15 residues long. J lost 6 bases, V lost 5 bases, and 8 bases had no gene match. Germline CDR1 LNHDA, CDR2 SQIVND (reference sequence). CDR3 nucleotides: TGTGCCAGTAGTGAAAACCGGGACAGGGGGCTCGAGCAGTACTTC. This sequence encodes CASSENRDRGLEQYF.

The rearrangement joins TRBV18 to TRBJ1-5; 10 positions agree with TRBD1. This CDR3 is 15 amino acids long. Per germline, CDR1 KGHSH and CDR2 LQKENI. V shed 3 bases, J shed 6 bases, and the junction held 5 bases outside the gene matches. In DNA, the CDR3 is TGTGCCAGCTCACCGGGGACAGGGGAGTCTCAGCCCCAGCATTTT. The encoded protein is CASSPGTGESQPQHF.

On this clone: The same CDR3 can be traced to other DNA sequences in this sample. For the CDR3, the DNA is TGTGCCAGCAGTAGGGACACCTATCAGCCCCAGCATTTT. This translates into CASSRDTYQPQHF. The genes are TRBV6-2 or TRBV6-3 and TRBJ1-5; D might be TRBD1 (6 bases). Deletions cut 5 bases from V and 5 bases from J, with 10 bases between. The CDR3 has 13 residues. Germline CDR1 MNHEY, CDR2 SVGEGT.

This sequence joins TRBV24-1 and TRBJ2-1; a weak D match, TRBD2 (6 bases). The CDR3 has 19 residues. Trimming took off 6 bases at V and 8 bases at J, with 31 bases between the two ends. Per the germline V gene, CDR1 is KGHDR and CDR2 is SFDVKD. This CDR3 is CATSTTKPGRDLALDEQFF. The CDR3 DNA sequence: TGTGCCACCAGTACCACCAAACCAGGACGGGACTTAGCGCTGGATGAGCAGTTCTTC.

V gene TRBV7-2 combines with J gene TRBJ1-4, with D possibly being TRBD1 (6 bases). The CDR3 runs to 14 residues. The V end was cut by 0 bases, the J end by 7 bases, with 9 bases between. Looked up from germline, CDR1 is SGHTA and CDR2 is FQGNSA. The CDR3 DNA sequence: TGTGCCAGCAGCTTAGCACAGGGAGCTGAAAAACTGTTTTTT. Translated: CASSLAQGAEKLFF.

The rearrangement links TRBV20-1 to TRBJ2-7; 10 nucleotides match TRBD2. The J segment lost 0 bases and the V segment lost 3 bases, leaving 8 bases of the junction unmatched. There are 16 residues in the CDR3. The V gene's germline CDR1 is DFQATT and CDR2 SNEGSKA (reference sequence). The CDR3 DNA sequence: TGCAGTGCTAGTGGGCTAGCGGGGGTCAGCTCCTACGAGCAGTACTTC. Amino acid sequence: CSASGLAGVSSYEQYF.

Points on this clone: Additional DNA sequences in this sample encode the identical CDR3. The chain uses TRBV5-1 and TRBJ1-1; a weak D match, TRBD1 (5 bases). From germline, CDR1 is SGHRS and CDR2 YFSETQ. The CDR3 sequence is 12 residues long. V was clipped by 0 bases and J by 8 bases, with 8 bases between them. CDR3 in amino acids: CASSLGQGEAFF. Written as DNA, the CDR3 is TGCGCCAGCAGCTTGGGTCAGGGAGAAGCTTTCTTT.

This clone was counted once. V gene TRBV21-1 combines with J gene TRBJ2-2; the D call in the table, TRBD2, was not verified against the DNA. TRBV21-1 is a pseudogene locus. This CDR3 contains 18 residues. Written as DNA, the CDR3 is TGTGCCAGCAGCAAAGGAGGAGAATCCGAGTCGGTCACCGGGGAGCTGTTTTTT. This codes for CASSKGGESESVTGELFF.

This chain joins TRBV29-1 and TRBJ1-1; possibly TRBD1 for D (6 bases). CDR3 length equals 11 residues. V was trimmed by 7 bases and J by 6 bases, leaving 12 bases between them. CDR1 and CDR2 (germline): SQVTM, ANQGSEA. This CDR3 reads CSGGGRAEAFF. The CDR3 DNA reads as TGCAGCGGAGGGGGGAGGGCTGAAGCTTTCTTT. The entire variable domain, with the rest obtained from reference TRBV29-1 and TRBJ1-1, is as follows: SAVISQKPSRDICQRGTSLTIQCQVDSQVTMMFWYRQQPGQSLTLIATANQGSEATYESGFVIDKFPISRPNLTFSTLTVSNMSPEDSSIYLCSGGGRAEAFFGQGTRLTVV.

The gene calls are TRBV19 and TRBJ1-1; D ambiguous. Per the germline V gene, CDR1 is LNHDA and CDR2 is SQIVND (reference sequence). The CDR3 loop spans 13 amino acids. V was trimmed by 5 bases and J by 11 bases, leaving 18 bases between them. The chain's CDR3 is CASSSGSGILAFF. The CDR3 bases are TGTGCCAGTAGTTCCGGGAGTGGTATATTGGCTTTCTTT.

V gene TRBV24-1 combines with J gene TRBJ2-3, with D possibly being TRBD2 (5 bases). V was cut by 2 bases and J by 2 bases, with 10 bases left in between. In germline, CDR1 is KGHDR, CDR2 SFDVKD. The CDR3 is 15 residues long. The CDR3, as DNA: TGTGCCACCAGTGATTACCCGGGATTCACAGATACGCAGTATTTT. Protein sequence: CATSDYPGFTDTQYF.

This rearrangement joins TRBV18 to TRBJ2-2; D possibly corresponds to TRBD1 (6 bases). The CDR3 consists of 16 residues. CDR1 is KGHSH, CDR2 LQKENI, per germline. With 4 bases removed from V and 3 bases from J, the gap between germline ends came to 15 bases. The CDR3 sequence: CASSRLPGADTGELFF. The CDR3 nucleotides are TGTGCCAGCTCACGCCTTCCAGGGGCGGACACCGGGGAGCTGTTTTTT.

The V call is TRBV28, the J call TRBJ1-4, with 7 bases fitting TRBD1. The CDR3 has 15 amino acids. Germline V gene lookup returns CDR1 MDHEN and CDR2 SYDVKM. Trimming cost V 5 bases and J 7 bases; bases outside gene matches: 10. The DNA for the CDR3 is TGTGCCAGCAGTCTCGCGACAGGGTCGGTTGAAAAACTGTTTTTT. Protein: CASSLATGSVEKLFF.

This clone was counted a single time. This chain connects TRBV5-6 to TRBJ2-3; no clear D gene. The CDR3 covers 12 residues. Trimming cost V 4 bases and J 6 bases, with 9 bases left between them. Germline V gene data show CDR1 as SGHDT and CDR2 as YYEEEE. The CDR3 spells CASSSPWDTQYF. In DNA, the CDR3 is TGTGCCAGCAGCAGCCCCTGGGATACGCAGTATTTT.

The chain recombines TRBV6-1 with TRBJ2-7; the match to TRBD2 covers 15 bases. Per germline, CDR1 MNHNS and CDR2 SASEGT. J was trimmed by 4 bases and V by 3 bases; bases with no gene match: 4. This CDR3 spans 16 amino acids. CDR3 protein: CASSEGLAGGRYEQYF. In nucleotides, the CDR3 is TGTGCCAGCAGTGAGGGACTAGCGGGAGGTCGGTACGAGCAGTACTTC.

V gene TRBV14 combines with J gene TRBJ2-7; D may be TRBD1 (6 bases). The CDR3 totals 15 residues. From germline, CDR1 is SGHDN and CDR2 FVKESK. Trimming took off 3 bases at V and 6 bases at J, with 18 bases between the two ends. The CDR3 nucleotides are TGTGCCAGCAGCCAGGACCCCAGGGGTCTCTCCGAGCAGTACTTC. Encoded protein: CASSQDPRGLSEQYF. Looking up the rest from reference TRBV14 and TRBJ2-7 gives the full variable domain: EAGVTQFPSHSVIEKGQTVTLRCDPISGHDNLYWYRRVMGKEIKFLLHFVKESKQDESGMPNNRFLAERTGGTYSTLKVQPAELEDSGVYFCASSQDPRGLSEQYFGPGTRLTVT.

The V call is TRBV5-4, the J call TRBJ2-2; perhaps TRBD1 as D (5 bases). Germline V CDR1 and CDR2: SGHNT, YYREEE (reference sequence). V lost 3 bases and J lost 1, with 13 bases in between. This CDR3 comprises 16 residues. The CDR3 DNA reads TGTGCCAGCAGCTCGCCGATCGACAGGAACACCGGGGAGCTGTTTTTT. Translating it yields CASSSPIDRNTGELFF.

The rearrangement uses TRBV6-2 or TRBV6-3 and TRBJ2-3, with 10 bases matching TRBD2. This CDR3 comprises 15 residues. V lost 2 bases to trimming and J lost 3 bases; unmatched junction nucleotides: 2. The germline gives CDR1 MNHEY, CDR2 SVGEGT. CDR3 in amino acids: CASSYQLAGTDTQYF. CDR3 in DNA: TGTGCCAGCAGTTACCAACTAGCGGGAACAGATACGCAGTATTTT.

The chain links TRBV5-6 to TRBJ2-6; D is perhaps TRBD1 (5 bases). Germline CDR1 and CDR2: SGHDT and YYEEEE. CDR3 length equals 17 residues. The germline V and J ends were trimmed by 0 bases and 3 bases, with 13 bases remaining between them. The CDR3 here is CASSLGQGSYGANVLTF. The CDR3, as DNA: TGTGCCAGCAGCTTGGGGCAGGGATCGTATGGGGCCAACGTCCTGACTTTC. The entire variable domain, with the rest obtained from reference TRBV5-6 and TRBJ2-6, is as follows: DAGVTQSPTHLIKTRGQQVTLRCSPKSGHDTVSWYQQALGQGPQFIFQYYEEEERQRGNFPDRFSGHQFPNYSSELNVNALLLGDSALYLCASSLGQGSYGANVLTFGAGSRLTVL.

Ten or more counts support this clone. The V gene is TRBV5-1, the J gene TRBJ1-3, with 7 bases matching TRBD1. The CDR3 totals 15 residues. With 4 bases clipped from V and 0 bases from J, the junction kept 4 bases outside the gene matches. Germline V gene data show CDR1 as SGHRS and CDR2 as YFSETQ. DNA for the CDR3: TGCGCCAGCAGCGCAACAGGGGACTCTGGAAACACCATATATTTT. Translating gives CASSATGDSGNTIYF.